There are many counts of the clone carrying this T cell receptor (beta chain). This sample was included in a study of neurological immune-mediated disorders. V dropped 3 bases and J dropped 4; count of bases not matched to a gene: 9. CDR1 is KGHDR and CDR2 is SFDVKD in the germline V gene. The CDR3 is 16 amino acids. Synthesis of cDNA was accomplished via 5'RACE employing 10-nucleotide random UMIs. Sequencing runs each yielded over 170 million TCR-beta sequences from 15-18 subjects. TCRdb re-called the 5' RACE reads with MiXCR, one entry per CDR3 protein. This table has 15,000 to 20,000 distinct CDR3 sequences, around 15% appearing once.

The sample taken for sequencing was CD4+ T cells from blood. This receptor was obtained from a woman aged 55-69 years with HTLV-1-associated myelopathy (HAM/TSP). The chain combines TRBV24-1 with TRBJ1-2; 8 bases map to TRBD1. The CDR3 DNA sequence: TGTGCCACCAGTGATGGGACAGGTCCAGGGGGCTATGGCTACACCTTC. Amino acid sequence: CATSDGTGPGGYGYTF.